What follows describes a single T cell receptor (beta chain). How the authors handled the data: Amplification of reference gene primers provided the estimated nucleated cell counts. Sequenced by immunoSEQ multiplex PCR; TCRdb stores in-frame clones only, minus some. V and J calls plus clone size are reproduced from that table; the DNA served to infer D and trimming. The repertoire includes around 230,000 clones, approximately 90% of them detected once, and approximately 10% sits in the top ten. During active infection, Seattle patients enrolled and were then monitored through disease. The record originates from a study of blood T cell repertoires in COVID-19. Study summary: Sites across the United States, Italy and Spain contributed samples from acute and convalescent COVID-19. Sources were T cells, B-cell-depleted T cells, or PBMCs; the material itself was cDNA or gDNA.

This TCR was recovered from a man aged 50 to 60 with COVID-19, enrolled during active disease. The sample consisted of peripheral blood.

As DNA, the CDR3 is TGTGCCAGTAGTAGCGGACAGTGGCCCTCCTACGAGCAGTACTTC. Protein product: CASSSGQWPSYEQYF. The rearrangement joins TRBV19 to TRBJ2-7; tentative D call: TRBD1 (6 bases). Trimming cost V 4 bases and J 0 bases, with 13 bases left between them. The germline CDR1 and CDR2 sequences are LNHDA and SQIVND (reference sequence). The CDR3 has 15 amino acids. The whole variable domain, filled in from reference TRBV19 and TRBJ2-7, reads DGGITQSPKYLFRKEGQNVTLSCEQNLNHDAMYWYRQDPGQGLRLIYYSQIVNDFQKGDIAEGYSVSREKKESFPLTVTSAQKNPTAFYLCASSSGQWPSYEQYFGPGTRLTVT.